Reported below is one T cell receptor (beta chain). Its antigen remains unidentified. The data originate from a study of Tregs in tolerant kidney transplant recipients. Findings and limits, study-wide: The most relevant donor-specific Treg TCRbeta repertoire apparently came from expansion with activated donor B cells. This study did not directly address biological reproducibility.

The length of the CDR3 is 16 residues. Germline trimming cut 0 bases from V and 2 bases from J; bases unmatched to any gene: 6. Germline V gives CDR1 MNHEY, CDR2 SVGAGI. Profiled with immunoSEQ multiplex PCR; TCRdb holds only in-frame clones, not every one. This repertoire shows roughly 16,000 clones, 80% found once; its top ten account for approximately 1.9%. This specimen consisted of Tregs from blood, obtained before the transplant. The J gene is TRBJ1-1, the V gene TRBV6-5, with TRBD1 matching over 7 bases. The sequence came from a human donor who received a combined kidney and bone marrow transplant. CDR3 sequence: CASSYSWGTANTEAFF. The CDR3 nucleotides read TGTGCCAGCAGTTACTCTTGGGGGACAGCTAACACTGAAGCTTTCTTT.